What follows are 31 T cell receptor beta chains derived from one specimen sequenced in a study of tumor-infiltrating lymphocytes in primary liver carcinoma. A primer in the constant region served to generate TCR beta cDNA from 500 ng of total RNA. Libraries of TCR beta came from three nested multiplex PCR rounds with slightly modified ARM-PCR. Researchers ran the first two PCR rounds for 10 cycles each with TRBV1-TRBV30 forward primers and a C-beta reverse primer. MiXCR, applied by TCRdb to the multiplex PCR reads, yields one record per CDR3 protein. Among fewer than 200,000 distinct CDR3 sequences listed, around 85% were seen once. The source material, about 19-30 mg of unsorted bulk tissue, was used to co-extract RNA and DNA. The sequenced sample consisted of tumor tissue from primary liver carcinoma. All receptors derive from a man aged 40-49 years with primary liver carcinoma and hepatitis B virus infection.

On this clonotype itself: At one end the junction does not follow the germline gene, possibly because of a read error. This chain links TRBV4-3 with TRBJ1-6; a possible D gene is TRBD1 (6 bases). The germline V gene has CDR1 LGHNA and CDR2 YSLEER. The CDR3 has 16 amino acids. The CDR3 here is CSSSSWDMGRNSPLHF. DNA of the CDR3: TGCTCCAGTAGCTCCTGGGACATGGGAAGGAATTCACCCCTCCACTTT.

Of note for this clonotype: At one boundary the junction diverges from the germline segment, which might be a read error. As DNA, the CDR3 is TGTGCCACCAACAGAGATTATGCGGGGACTGAAGCTTTCTTT. Translating it yields CATNRDYAGTEAFF. This sequence joins TRBV15 and TRBJ1-1; D remains ambiguous. This CDR3 is built from 14 residues. Germline V gives CDR1 LNHNV, CDR2 YYDKDF (reference sequence). The variable domain in full, completed from reference TRBV15 and TRBJ1-1, reads DAMVIQNPRYQVTQFGKPVTLSCSQTLNHNVMYWYQQKSSQAPKLLFHYYDKDFNNEADTPDNFQSRRPNTSFCFLDIRSPGLGDTAMYLCATNRDYAGTEAFFGQGTRLTVV.

Regarding this clonotype: The junction and the germline gene differ at one end; a read error may be behind it. This chain joins TRBV12-3 or TRBV12-4 and TRBJ2-7; D not certain. This CDR3 has 15 amino acids. The CDR3 reads CASSSRTAHSYKQYF. The CDR3 DNA follows: TGTGCCAGCAGTTCCCGTACAGCCCACTCCTACAAGCAGTACTTC.

Of note for this clonotype: Germline and junction disagree at one end, which may indicate a read error. The V call is TRBV18, the J call TRBJ2-7; TRBD2 matches 7 bases. The germline V gene has CDR1 KGHSH and CDR2 LQKENI. This CDR3 contains 13 residues. For the CDR3, the DNA is TGTGTCAGCTCACGACTAGCTGGAGACGAGCAGTACTTC. Amino acids: CVSSRLAGDEQYF.

CDR3 coding DNA: TGTTCCATCAGCTTAGGACAGGGCTTCGAGCAGTACTTC. Its protein product is CSISLGQGFEQYF. J is TRBJ2-7 and V is TRBV11-1; 8 bases map to TRBD1. This CDR3 has 13 amino acids. The V gene's germline CDR1 is SGHAT and CDR2 FQDESV (reference sequence).

A note on this clonotype: An end of the junction does not agree with germline; a read error may underlie this. The chain joins TRBV24-1 to TRBJ1-5; unclear D gene. The CDR3 has 14 amino acids. Germline CDR1 is KGHDR and CDR2 is SFDVKD. CDR3 in amino acids: CVTSEGGFNQPQHF. The CDR3 DNA follows: TGTGTCACCAGTGAAGGAGGGTTCAATCAGCCCCAGCATTTT.

Concerning this clonotype: This may arise from a read error, as a much more abundant clone is one base away. The V gene is TRBV7-9, the J gene TRBJ2-2; TRBD2 is a possible D gene (6 bases). The CDR3 runs to 14 residues. The germline V gene encodes CDR1 SEHNR and CDR2 FQNEAQ (reference sequence). The CDR3 reads CASNLADNTGELFF. The CDR3 bases are TGTGCCAGCAACTTAGCGGACAACACCGGGGAGCTGTTTTTT. The whole variable domain, remainder taken from reference TRBV7-9 and TRBJ2-2, is DTGVSQNPRHKITKRGQNVTFRCDPISEHNRLYWYRQTLGQGPEFLTYFQNEAQLEKSRLLSDRFSAERPKGSFSTLEIQRTEQGDSAMYLCASNLADNTGELFFGEGSRLTVL.

The genes are TRBV7-9 and TRBJ2-1; the D gene could be TRBD1 or TRBD2 (5 bases each). V was shortened by 6 bases and J by 12 bases, with 27 bases between the two germline ends. Germline V gene sequence: CDR1 SEHNR, CDR2 FQNEAQ (reference sequence). This CDR3 region has 16 residues. CDR3 DNA sequence: TGTGCCAGCAGGAACCGTGGGGCTAGTGGGAGCGATGTGCAGTTCTTC. Translated, it gives CASRNRGASGSDVQFF.

Turning to this clonotype: The junction shows a germline mismatch at one end, possibly a read error. The chain recombines TRBV4-3 with TRBJ2-7; D might be TRBD2 (5 bases). The CDR3 consists of 14 residues. Germline V CDR1 and CDR2: LGHNA, YSLEER. DNA of the CDR3: TGTGTCAGCAGCCATCGCTCTAGCATGTACGAGCAGTACTTC. It yields the protein CVSSHRSSMYEQYF.

The sample holds many counts of this clonotype. The chain has TRBV12-3 or TRBV12-4 and TRBJ1-5; the match to TRBD1 covers 8 bases. V trimming: 9 bases; J trimming: 0 bases; junction bases outside the gene matches: 4. The CDR3 contains 14 residues. DNA for the CDR3: TGTGCCAGTAACAGGGGGGTTAGCAATCAGCCCCAGCATTTT. Encoded protein: CASNRGVSNQPQHF.

With regard to this clonotype: Sequence at one end of the junction differs from germline and may be a read error. This chain connects TRBV6-5 to TRBJ2-3; 11 bases are a match to TRBD1. Germline V gene data show CDR1 as MNHEY and CDR2 as SVGAGI. The CDR3 is 17 amino acids. The CDR3 DNA reads TGTGCCAGCAGTTCCGAGACGCCGGGACAGGGGGAAGATACGCAATATTTT. Translation: CASSSETPGQGEDTQYF.

This clonotype is termed medium-sized (0.01 to 0.1%). The chain recombines TRBV29-1 with TRBJ2-2; D might be TRBD2 (5 bases). The CDR3 covers 15 residues. Trimming removed 4 bases from V and 5 bases from J, with 17 bases in between. The germline CDR1 and CDR2 sequences are SQVTM and ANQGSEA. CDR3 region: CSVAGSVGRTGELFF. The CDR3, as DNA: TGCAGCGTTGCGGGGAGTGTAGGGCGAACCGGGGAGCTGTTTTTT.

In its sample, this clonotype was seen once. The junction does not match germline at one end; this may be a read error. The chain has TRBV7-9 and TRBJ2-1, with 7 bases matching TRBD1. CDR3 size: 14 residues. Germline values: CDR1 SEHNR, CDR2 FQNEAQ (reference sequence). The CDR3 bases are TGTGCCAGCACCTCAGGGGGACGGGACAATGAGCAATTCTTC. As protein: CASTSGGRDNEQFF.

A few counts support this clonotype. The junction departs from the called germline gene at one end, perhaps through a read error. The chain links TRBV6-1 to TRBJ2-2; D possibly uses TRBD1 or TRBD2 (5 bases each). CDR3 length: 12 amino acids. Germline values: CDR1 MNHNS, CDR2 SASEGT. This chain's CDR3 is CASSVTGAGELF. CDR3 nucleotides: TGTGCCAGCAGTGTTACTGGGGCCGGGGAGCTGTTT.

This clonotype came up once. At one end, the junction sequence differs from germline, possibly due to a read error. V and J are TRBV6-1 and TRBJ2-1; TRBD2 agrees at 8 bases. Germline-derived CDR1 and CDR2 are MNHNS and SASEGT. The CDR3 length is 16 residues. In nucleotides, the CDR3 is TGTGCCAGCAGTCACCGCCCCGGGACTAGTGGTAATGAGCAATTCTTC. Its translation: CASSHRPGTSGNEQFF.

Concerning this clonotype: A junction end diverges from the germline sequence, so it may reflect a read error. The J gene is TRBJ2-1, the V gene TRBV6-6; D call uncertain. Germline V lookup: CDR1 MNHNY, CDR2 SVGAGI (reference sequence). The CDR3 sequence is 13 residues long. Here the CDR3 DNA reads TGTGCCAGCAGTTCCACATTAGGGAATGGGCAGTTCTTC. It translates to CASSSTLGNGQFF.

This clonotype was seen once. A junction end diverges from the germline sequence, so it may reflect a read error. The chain combines TRBV4-3 with TRBJ1-6; 9 bases fit TRBD1. This CDR3 is built from 16 residues. CDR1 is LGHNA and CDR2 is YSLEER in the germline V gene. The DNA of the CDR3 is TGCGCCCGCAGCTCCTGGGACAGGGTAAGGAATTCACCCCCCCACTTT. Amino acids: CARSSWDRVRNSPPHF.

By sample fraction, this clonotype is medium-sized. The chain couples TRBV11-2 to TRBJ2-1, with D possibly matching TRBD2 (6 bases). This CDR3 comprises 15 residues. Trimming left V 5 bases short and J 2 bases short, with 13 bases between. Germline V gene lookup returns CDR1 SGHAT and CDR2 FQNNGV. The CDR3: CASSPDGSAYNEQFF. CDR3 coding DNA: TGTGCCAGCAGCCCCGACGGGAGTGCCTACAATGAGCAGTTCTTC.

As for this clonotype: One end of the junction fails to match germline, which may point to a read error. The rearrangement uses TRBV4-2 and TRBJ2-4; 11 bases fit TRBD2. The V gene's germline CDR1 is LGHNA and CDR2 YNFKEQ. The CDR3 is 17 amino acids. CDR3 sequence: CASSQGAGLAEKNIQNF. The CDR3 nucleotides read TGTGCCAGTAGCCAAGGTGCGGGACTAGCGGAAAAAAACATTCAGAACTTC.

With regard to this clonotype: Germline and junction disagree at one end, which may indicate a read error. This chain links TRBV12-3 or TRBV12-4 with TRBJ1-2, with TRBD1 as a possible D gene (6 bases). The CDR3 is 12 residues long. The DNA of the CDR3 is TGTGTCAGCAGTTTATCCGGGGGCGGCTACAGCTTC. Encoded protein: CVSSLSGGGYSF.

This clonotype was seen only once. At one boundary the junction diverges from the germline segment, which might be a read error. The CDR3 nucleotides are TGTGCCAGCAGCCAATTCCCCCCCCCGGCGGACATTGAACAGTTCTTC. Residues: CASSQFPPPADIEQFF. This chain joins TRBV4-3 and TRBJ2-1, with a tentative D call TRBD1 (5 bases). Germline CDR1 reads LGHNA; CDR2 reads YSLEER. The length of the CDR3 is 16 residues.

As concerns this clonotype: The junction does not match germline at one end; this may be a read error. J is TRBJ2-1 and V is TRBV12-5; unclear D gene. The CDR3 has 13 residues. Germline lookup yields CDR1 LGHNT and CDR2 FRNRAP. As DNA, the CDR3 is TGTGCTAGTTGTTTTTCTATATTAAATGAGCAGTTCTTC. It specifies CASCFSILNEQFF.

A note on this clonotype: One junction end disagrees with the germline gene, perhaps due to a read error. The chain carries TRBV10-2 and TRBJ2-7; 9 bases fit TRBD1. In germline, CDR1 is WSHSY, CDR2 SAAADI. The CDR3 has 14 residues. CDR3 residues: CATYTTGGTYEHCF. In DNA, the CDR3 is TGCGCCACATACACGACAGGGGGTACCTACGAGCATTGCTTC.

Worth noting for this clonotype: The junction shows a germline mismatch at one end, possibly a read error. This chain joins TRBV30 and TRBJ2-6, with TRBD2 matching over 7 bases. The CDR3 has 15 amino acids. Germline CDR1 reads GTSNPN; CDR2 reads SVGIG (reference sequence). CDR3 sequence (DNA): TGTCCCTGGGGGAGGGCAGGGATTGGGGCCAACGTCCTGACTTTC. This encodes CPWGRAGIGANVLTF.

On this clonotype itself: One junction end does not reproduce the germline sequence, and a read error may be involved. This chain uses TRBV6-5 with TRBJ2-5, with 8 bases aligning to TRBD1. The CDR3 extends over 14 amino acids. Germline V lookup: CDR1 MNHEY, CDR2 SVGAGI. The CDR3 DNA is TGTGCCAGCAGCTACACAGGGGGAAAGGAGATCCAGTACTTC. Amino acids: CASSYTGGKEIQYF.

This clonotype was observed once. The rearrangement uses TRBV6-1 and TRBJ2-2; D may be TRBD2 (5 bases). The germline CDR1 and CDR2 sequences are MNHNS and SASEGT. The ends were cut back, 5 bases at V and 8 bases at J, with 18 bases in the middle. The CDR3 spans 15 residues. The CDR3 DNA is TGTGCCAGCAGTCCGATTCGGGGAGCCACTGGGGAGCTGTTTTTT. Amino acid sequence: CASSPIRGATGELFF.

Concerning this clonotype itself: This may come from a read error, since a much larger clone is one base off. V and J are TRBV28 and TRBJ2-6; 8 bases agree with TRBD2. Germline lookup yields CDR1 MDHEN and CDR2 SYDVKM. The CDR3 is 15 amino acids. CDR3 protein: CASTGGNSGANVMTF. CDR3 sequence (DNA): TGTGCCAGCACGGGGGGGAACTCTGGGGCCAACGTCATGACTTTC.

This clonotype has just a few counts. A clone one base away is much larger, so this may be a read error. V gene TRBV6-1 combines with J gene TRBJ1-2, with unresolved D. There are 13 residues in the CDR3. CDR1 MNHNS and CDR2 SASEGT come from the germline V gene. CDR3 sequence: CVSSVDANYGYTF. The DNA for the CDR3 is TGTGTCAGCAGTGTGGATGCTAACTATGGCTACACCTTC.

To note about this clonotype: One end of the junction varies from germline; a read error may be responsible. The V gene is TRBV6-1, the J gene TRBJ1-2, with D unresolved. Looked up from germline, CDR1 is MNHNS and CDR2 is SASEGT. The CDR3 is 13 amino acids. In DNA form, the CDR3 reads TGTGCCAGATTTTCGGTCGTAGACTATGGCTACACCTTT. It is translated as CARFSVVDYGYTF.

On this clonotype itself: A much more abundant neighbour one base away suggests this may be a read error. This chain joins TRBV29-1 and TRBJ2-7; tentative D call: TRBD1 (6 bases). Germline loops: CDR1 SQVTM, CDR2 ANQGSEA. CDR3 size: 15 residues. Between the trimmed V and J ends, which lost 6 bases and 3 bases, there was a span of 21 bases. The CDR3 here is CSVARGQRSSYEQYF. The DNA for the CDR3 is TGCAGCGTCGCACGCGGACAGAGGAGCAGCTACGAGCAGTACTTC.

On this clonotype itself: The germline gene is not matched at one end of the junction; a read error may be the cause. V gene TRBV6-1 combines with J gene TRBJ2-4, with D possibly being TRBD1 (6 bases). From germline, CDR1 is MNHNS and CDR2 SASEGT. The CDR3 runs to 18 residues. The CDR3 spells CVSSGETGFQRVKNIQYF. In DNA form, the CDR3 reads TGTGTCAGCAGTGGGGAGACAGGCTTTCAGAGGGTCAAAAACATTCAGTATTTC.